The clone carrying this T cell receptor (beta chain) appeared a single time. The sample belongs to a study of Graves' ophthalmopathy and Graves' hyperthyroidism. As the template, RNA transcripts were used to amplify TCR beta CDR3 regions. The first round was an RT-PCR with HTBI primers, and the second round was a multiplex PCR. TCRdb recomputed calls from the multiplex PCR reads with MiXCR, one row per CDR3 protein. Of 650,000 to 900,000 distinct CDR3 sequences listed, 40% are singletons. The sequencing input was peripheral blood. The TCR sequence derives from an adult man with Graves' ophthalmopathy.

The CDR3 loop reads CASSGPPSKTGGARETQYF. DNA for the CDR3: TGTGCCAGCAGTGGCCCGCCTTCTAAAACAGGGGGCGCGAGGGAGACCCAGTACTTC. The rearrangement uses TRBV25-1 and TRBJ2-5; 9 nucleotides align to TRBD1. The germline V gene encodes CDR1 MGHDK and CDR2 SYGVNS. The ends lost 4 bases at V and 5 bases at J; junction bases unmatched: 20. The CDR3 is made up of 19 amino acids.